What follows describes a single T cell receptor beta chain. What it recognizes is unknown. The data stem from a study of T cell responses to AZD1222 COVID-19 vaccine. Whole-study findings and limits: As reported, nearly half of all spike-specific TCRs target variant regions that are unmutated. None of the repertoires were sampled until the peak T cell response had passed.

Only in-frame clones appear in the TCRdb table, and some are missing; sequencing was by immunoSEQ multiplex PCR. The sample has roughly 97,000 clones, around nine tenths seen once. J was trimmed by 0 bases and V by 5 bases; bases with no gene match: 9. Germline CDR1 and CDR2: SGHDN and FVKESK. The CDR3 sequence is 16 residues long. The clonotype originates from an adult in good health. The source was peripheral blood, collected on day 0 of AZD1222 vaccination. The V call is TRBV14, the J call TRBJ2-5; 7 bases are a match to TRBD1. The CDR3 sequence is CASSVPGTAYQETQYF. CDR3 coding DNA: TGTGCCAGCAGCGTCCCCGGGACAGCGTACCAAGAGACCCAGTACTTC. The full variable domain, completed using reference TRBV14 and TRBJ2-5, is EAGVTQFPSHSVIEKGQTVTLRCDPISGHDNLYWYRRVMGKEIKFLLHFVKESKQDESGMPNNRFLAERTGGTYSTLKVQPAELEDSGVYFCASSVPGTAYQETQYFGPGTRLLVL.